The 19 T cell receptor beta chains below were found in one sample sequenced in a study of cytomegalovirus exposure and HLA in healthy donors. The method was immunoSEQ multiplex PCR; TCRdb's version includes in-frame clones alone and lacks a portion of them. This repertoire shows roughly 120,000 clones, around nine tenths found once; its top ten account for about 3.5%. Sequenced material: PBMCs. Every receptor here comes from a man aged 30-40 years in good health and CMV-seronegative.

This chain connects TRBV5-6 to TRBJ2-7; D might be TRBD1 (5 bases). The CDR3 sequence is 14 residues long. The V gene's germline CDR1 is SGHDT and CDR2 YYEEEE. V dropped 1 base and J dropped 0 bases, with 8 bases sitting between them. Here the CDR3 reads CASSLLTVSYEQYF. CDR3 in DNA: TGTGCCAGCAGCTTGCTGACAGTCTCCTACGAGCAGTACTTC.

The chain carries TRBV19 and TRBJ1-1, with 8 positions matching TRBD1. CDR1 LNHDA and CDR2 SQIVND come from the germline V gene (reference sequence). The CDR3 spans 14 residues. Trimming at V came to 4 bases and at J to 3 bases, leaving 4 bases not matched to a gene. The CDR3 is CASSRDRWYTEAFF. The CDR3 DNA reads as TGTGCCAGTAGTAGGGACAGGTGGTACACTGAAGCTTTCTTT.

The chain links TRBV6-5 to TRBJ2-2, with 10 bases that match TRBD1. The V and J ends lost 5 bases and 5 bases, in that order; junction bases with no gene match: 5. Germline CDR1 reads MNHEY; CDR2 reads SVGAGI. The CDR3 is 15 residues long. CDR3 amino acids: CASSPGQGVTGELFF. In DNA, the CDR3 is TGTGCCAGCAGTCCCGGACAGGGGGTGACCGGGGAGCTGTTTTTT.

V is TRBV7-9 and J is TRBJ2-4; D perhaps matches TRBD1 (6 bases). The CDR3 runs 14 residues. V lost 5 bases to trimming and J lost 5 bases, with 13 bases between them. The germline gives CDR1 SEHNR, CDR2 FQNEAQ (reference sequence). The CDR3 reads CASSQQGQENIQYF. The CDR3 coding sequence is TGTGCCAGCAGCCAACAGGGACAAGAAAACATTCAGTACTTC.

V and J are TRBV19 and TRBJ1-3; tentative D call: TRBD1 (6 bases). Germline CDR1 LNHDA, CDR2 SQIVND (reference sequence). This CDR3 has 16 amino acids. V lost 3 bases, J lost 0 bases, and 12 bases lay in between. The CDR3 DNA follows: TGTGCCAGTAGTATTTGGGACATCCGCTCTGGAAACACCATATATTTT. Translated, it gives CASSIWDIRSGNTIYF. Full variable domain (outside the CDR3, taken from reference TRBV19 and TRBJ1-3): DGGITQSPKYLFRKEGQNVTLSCEQNLNHDAMYWYRQDPGQGLRLIYYSQIVNDFQKGDIAEGYSVSREKKESFPLTVTSAQKNPTAFYLCASSIWDIRSGNTIYFGEGSWLTVV.

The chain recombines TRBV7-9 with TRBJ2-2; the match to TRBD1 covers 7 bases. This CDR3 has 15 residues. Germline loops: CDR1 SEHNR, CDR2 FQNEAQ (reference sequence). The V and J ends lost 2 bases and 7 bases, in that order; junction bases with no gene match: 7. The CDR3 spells CASSLTTGWSGELFF. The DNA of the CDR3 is TGTGCCAGCAGCTTAACGACAGGGTGGAGCGGGGAGCTGTTTTTT.

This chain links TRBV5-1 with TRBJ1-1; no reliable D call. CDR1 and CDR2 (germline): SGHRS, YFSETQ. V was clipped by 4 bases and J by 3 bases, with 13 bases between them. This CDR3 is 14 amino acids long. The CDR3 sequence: CASSARVVHTEAFF. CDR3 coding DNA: TGCGCCAGCAGCGCACGGGTGGTGCACACTGAAGCTTTCTTT. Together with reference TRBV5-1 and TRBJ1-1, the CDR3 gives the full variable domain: KAGVTQTPRYLIKTRGQQVTLSCSPISGHRSVSWYQQTPGQGLQFLFEYFSETQRNKGNFPGRFSGRQFSNSRSEMNVSTLELGDSALYLCASSARVVHTEAFFGQGTRLTVV.

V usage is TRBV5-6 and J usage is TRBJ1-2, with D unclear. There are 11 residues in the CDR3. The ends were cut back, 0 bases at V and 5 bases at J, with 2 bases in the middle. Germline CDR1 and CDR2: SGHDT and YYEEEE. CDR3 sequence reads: CASSLVYGYTF. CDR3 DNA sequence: TGTGCCAGCAGCTTGGTATATGGCTACACCTTC. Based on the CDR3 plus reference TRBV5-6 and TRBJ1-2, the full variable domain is DAGVTQSPTHLIKTRGQQVTLRCSPKSGHDTVSWYQQALGQGPQFIFQYYEEEERQRGNFPDRFSGHQFPNYSSELNVNALLLGDSALYLCASSLVYGYTFGSGTRLTVV.

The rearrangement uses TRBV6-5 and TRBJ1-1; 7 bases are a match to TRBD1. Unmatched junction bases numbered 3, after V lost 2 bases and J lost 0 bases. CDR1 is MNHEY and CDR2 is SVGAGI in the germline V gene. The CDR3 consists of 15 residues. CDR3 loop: CASSYRTGVNTEAFF. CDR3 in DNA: TGTGCCAGCAGTTACCGGACAGGTGTGAACACTGAAGCTTTCTTT.

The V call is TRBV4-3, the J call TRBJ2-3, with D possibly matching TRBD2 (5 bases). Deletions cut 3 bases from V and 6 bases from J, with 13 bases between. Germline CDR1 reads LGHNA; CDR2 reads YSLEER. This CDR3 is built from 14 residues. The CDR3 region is CASSHSQREDTQYF. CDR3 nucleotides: TGCGCCAGCAGCCACTCTCAGAGGGAGGATACGCAGTATTTT.

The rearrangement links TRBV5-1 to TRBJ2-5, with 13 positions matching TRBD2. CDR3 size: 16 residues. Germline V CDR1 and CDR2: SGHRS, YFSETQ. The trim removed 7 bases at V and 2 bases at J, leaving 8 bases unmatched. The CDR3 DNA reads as TGCGCCAGCTCAGGACTAGCGGGGGCAATACAAGAGACCCAGTACTTC. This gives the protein CASSGLAGAIQETQYF.

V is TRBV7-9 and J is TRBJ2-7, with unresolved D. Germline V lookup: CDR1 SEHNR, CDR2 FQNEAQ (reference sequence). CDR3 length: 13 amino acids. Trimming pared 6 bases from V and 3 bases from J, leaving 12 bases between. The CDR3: CASSPIGLYEQYF. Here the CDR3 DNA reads TGTGCCAGCAGTCCGATTGGCCTCTACGAGCAGTACTTC.

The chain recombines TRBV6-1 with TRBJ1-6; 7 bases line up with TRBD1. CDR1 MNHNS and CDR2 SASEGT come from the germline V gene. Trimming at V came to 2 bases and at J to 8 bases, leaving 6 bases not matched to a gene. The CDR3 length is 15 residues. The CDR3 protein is CASSERRGLDSPLHF. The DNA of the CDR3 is TGTGCCAGCAGTGAACGTAGGGGGCTAGATTCACCCCTCCACTTT.

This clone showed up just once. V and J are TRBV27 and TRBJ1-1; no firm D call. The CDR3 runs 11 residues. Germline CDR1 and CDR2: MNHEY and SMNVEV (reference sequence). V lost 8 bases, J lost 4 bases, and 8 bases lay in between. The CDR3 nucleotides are TGTGCCAGCCTTTCCCCCACTGAAGCTTTCTTT. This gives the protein CASLSPTEAFF.

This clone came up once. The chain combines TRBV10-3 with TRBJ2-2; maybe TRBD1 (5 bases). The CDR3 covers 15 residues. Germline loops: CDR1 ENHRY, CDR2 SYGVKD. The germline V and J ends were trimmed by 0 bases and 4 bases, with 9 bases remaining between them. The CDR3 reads CAISESVGVTGELFF. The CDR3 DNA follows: TGTGCCATCAGTGAGTCCGTAGGGGTCACCGGGGAGCTGTTTTTT.

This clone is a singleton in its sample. The CDR3 sequence: CASSSLSDSRYETQYF. In DNA form, the CDR3 reads TGTGCCAGCAGCTCCCTCTCGGACAGCCGGTATGAGACCCAGTACTTC. The chain couples TRBV9 to TRBJ2-5; a possible D gene is TRBD1 (6 bases). This CDR3 comprises 16 residues. Germline-derived CDR1 and CDR2 are SGDLS and YYNGEE. The V gene lost 4 bases and the J gene lost 5 bases, with 21 bases spanning the gap.

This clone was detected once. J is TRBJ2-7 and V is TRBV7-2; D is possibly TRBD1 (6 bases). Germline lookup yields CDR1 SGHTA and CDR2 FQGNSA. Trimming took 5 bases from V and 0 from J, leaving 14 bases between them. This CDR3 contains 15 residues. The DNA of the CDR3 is TGTGCCAGCAGCACAACAGGGTTCGCCTCCTACGAGCAGTACTTC. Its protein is CASSTTGFASYEQYF.

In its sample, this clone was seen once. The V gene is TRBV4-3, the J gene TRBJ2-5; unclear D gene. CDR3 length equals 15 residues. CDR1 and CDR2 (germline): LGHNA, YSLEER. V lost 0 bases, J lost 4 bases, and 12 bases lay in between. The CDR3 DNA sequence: TGCGCCAGCAGCCAAGATTACGGTTCAGGAGAGACCCAGTACTTC. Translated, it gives CASSQDYGSGETQYF.

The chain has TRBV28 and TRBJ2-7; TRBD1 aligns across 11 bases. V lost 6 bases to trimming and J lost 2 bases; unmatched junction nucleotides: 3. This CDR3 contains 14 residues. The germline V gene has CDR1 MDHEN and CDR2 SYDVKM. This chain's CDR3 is CASRGDRGTYEQYF. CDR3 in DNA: TGTGCCAGCAGAGGGGACAGGGGGACCTACGAGCAGTACTTC.